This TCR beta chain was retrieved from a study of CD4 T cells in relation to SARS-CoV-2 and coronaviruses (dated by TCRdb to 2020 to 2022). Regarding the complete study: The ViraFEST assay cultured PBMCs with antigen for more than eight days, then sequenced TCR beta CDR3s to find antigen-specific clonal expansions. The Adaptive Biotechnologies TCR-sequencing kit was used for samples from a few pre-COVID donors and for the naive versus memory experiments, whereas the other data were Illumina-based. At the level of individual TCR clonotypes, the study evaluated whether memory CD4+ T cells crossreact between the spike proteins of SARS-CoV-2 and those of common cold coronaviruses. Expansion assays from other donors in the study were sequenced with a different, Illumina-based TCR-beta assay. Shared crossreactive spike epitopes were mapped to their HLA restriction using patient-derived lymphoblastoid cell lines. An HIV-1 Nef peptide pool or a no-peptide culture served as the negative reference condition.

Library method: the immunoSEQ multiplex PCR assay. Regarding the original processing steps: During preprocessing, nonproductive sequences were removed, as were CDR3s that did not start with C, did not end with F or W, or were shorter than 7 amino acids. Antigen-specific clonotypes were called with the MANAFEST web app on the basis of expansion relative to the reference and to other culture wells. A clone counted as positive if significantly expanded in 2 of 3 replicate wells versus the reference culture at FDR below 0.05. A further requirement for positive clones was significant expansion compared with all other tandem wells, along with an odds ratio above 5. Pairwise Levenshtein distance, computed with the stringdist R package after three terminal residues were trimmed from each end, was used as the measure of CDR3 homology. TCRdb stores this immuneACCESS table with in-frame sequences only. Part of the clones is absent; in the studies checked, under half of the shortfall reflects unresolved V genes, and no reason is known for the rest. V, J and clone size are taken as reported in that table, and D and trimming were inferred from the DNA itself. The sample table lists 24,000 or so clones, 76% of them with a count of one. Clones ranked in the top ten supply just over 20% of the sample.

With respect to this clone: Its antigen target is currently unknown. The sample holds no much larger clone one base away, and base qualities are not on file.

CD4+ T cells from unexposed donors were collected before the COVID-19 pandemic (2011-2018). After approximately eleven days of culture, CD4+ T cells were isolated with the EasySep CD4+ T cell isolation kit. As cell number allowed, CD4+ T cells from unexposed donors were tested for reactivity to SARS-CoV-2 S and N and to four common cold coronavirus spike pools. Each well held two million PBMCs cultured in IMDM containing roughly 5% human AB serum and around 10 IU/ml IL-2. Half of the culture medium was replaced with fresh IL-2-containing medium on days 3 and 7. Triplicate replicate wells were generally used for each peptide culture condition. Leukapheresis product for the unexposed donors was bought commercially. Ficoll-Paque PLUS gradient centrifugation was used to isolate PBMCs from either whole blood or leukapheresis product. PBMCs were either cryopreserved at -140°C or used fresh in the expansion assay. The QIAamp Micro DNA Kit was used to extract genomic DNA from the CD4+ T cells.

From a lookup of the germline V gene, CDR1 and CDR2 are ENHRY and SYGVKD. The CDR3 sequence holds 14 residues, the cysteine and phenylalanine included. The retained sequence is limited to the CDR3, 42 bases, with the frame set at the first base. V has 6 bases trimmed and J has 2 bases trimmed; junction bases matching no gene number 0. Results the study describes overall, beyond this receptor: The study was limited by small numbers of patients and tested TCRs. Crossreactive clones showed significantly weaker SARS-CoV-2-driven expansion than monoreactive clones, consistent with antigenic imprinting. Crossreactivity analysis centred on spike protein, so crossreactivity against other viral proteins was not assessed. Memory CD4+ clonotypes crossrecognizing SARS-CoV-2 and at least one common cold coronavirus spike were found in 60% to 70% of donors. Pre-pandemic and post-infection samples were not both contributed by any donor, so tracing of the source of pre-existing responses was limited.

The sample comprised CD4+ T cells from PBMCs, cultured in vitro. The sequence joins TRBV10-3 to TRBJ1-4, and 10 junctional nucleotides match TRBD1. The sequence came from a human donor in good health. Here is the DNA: TGTGCCATCAGGGGACAGGGGACTAATGAAAAACTGTTTTTT. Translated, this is CAIRGQGTNEKLFF.